This T cell receptor beta chain was sequenced for a study of blood T cell repertoires in COVID-19. At the level of the study: The samples span acute and convalescent COVID-19 from the United States, Italy and Spain. The analysed material was cDNA or gDNA that came from T cells, B-cell-depleted T cells, or PBMCs.

The CDR3 is 14 residues long. Germline V gene data show CDR1 as SQVTM and CDR2 as ANQGSEA. Trimming cost V 7 bases and J 6 bases, with 18 bases left between them. In the source study's methods: By means of reference gene primer amplification, nucleated cell counts were estimated. The repertoire was sequenced with immunoSEQ multiplex PCR; TCRdb's copy has only in-frame clones and lacks some. Clonal size and the V and J genes are those of that table, whereas D and trimming came from the DNA. This sample has 250,000 or so clones; roughly 89% occur once, and the top ten carry about 1.5%. Input material: peripheral blood. This TCR came from a woman aged 40-49 years who had recovered from COVID-19. V usage is TRBV29-1 and J usage is TRBJ1-4; possibly TRBD1 for D (6 bases). CDR3 residues: CSALTDRRDEKLFF. The CDR3 nucleotides read TGCAGCGCACTGACGGACAGAAGGGATGAAAAACTGTTTTTT.